This T cell receptor beta chain was recovered during a study of identical twins. Whole-study findings and limits: High-abundance cord blood beta clonotypes had fewer insertions; memory repertoires showed none. Cross-sectional statistical analysis was relied on for the conclusions, without the same donors being followed.

Deletions cut 7 bases from V and 6 bases from J, with 15 bases between. The CDR3 is made up of 13 amino acids. Germline CDR1 is SGHAT and CDR2 is FQNNGV. Template switching introduced a universal primer site, and the cDNA bore unique molecular identifiers. TCRdb re-called the 5' RACE reads through MiXCR, storing one row per CDR3 protein. The sample consists of 650,000 to 750,000 distinct CDR3 sequences, over 20% of them appearing once. This clonotype occurred a few times. Antigen specificity is unknown. The sample was also reused in another study, on T cells expressing NK-cell markers. That source adds: Dominance of the CD3+CD56-NKG2C+ fraction by these clonotypes also held in several donors.

The V call is TRBV11-2, the J call TRBJ1-1, with a weak D call TRBD1 (6 bases). This clonotype was sampled from a woman aged 18-29 years in good health. Material: PBMCs. Written as DNA, the CDR3 is TGTGCCAGCACCCACCGGGAGGGGGCTGAAGCTTTCTTT. This sequence encodes CASTHREGAEAFF.